Each of the 3 T cell receptor beta chains below was sequenced from the same sample in a study of T-cell reconstitution after alpha-beta-depleted transplantation in children. Preparation of the TCRbeta library was carried out with unique molecular identifiers. TCRdb redid the calling of the PCR reads with MiXCR, one entry per CDR3 protein. The table has 20,000 to 25,000 distinct CDR3 sequences, 11% seen once. The sequencing here drew on PBMCs from the stem cell graft donor, taken from the stem cell graft. All receptors derive from a human donor who donated a stem cell graft to a child with chronic granulomatous disease.

This clonotype was detected ten times or more. The rearrangement links TRBV5-1 to TRBJ2-2; D is possibly TRBD2 (6 bases). The CDR3 sequence is 18 residues long. The germline V gene encodes CDR1 SGHRS and CDR2 YFSETQ. V was shortened by 0 bases and J by 0 bases, with 15 bases between the two germline ends. CDR3 nucleotides: TGCGCCAGCAGCTTGGCGCCCATAGCGGCCACGAACACCGGGGAGCTGTTTTTT. Its translation: CASSLAPIAATNTGELFF.

This clonotype was observed at least ten times. The chain links TRBV12-3 or TRBV12-4 to TRBJ2-1, with 7 bases aligning to TRBD2. This CDR3 spans 13 amino acids. Trimming took 7 bases from V and 6 from J; bases not matched to a gene: 6. Here the CDR3 reads CASTPSGANEQFF. The CDR3 DNA reads as TGTGCCAGCACCCCCAGCGGGGCCAATGAGCAGTTCTTC.

This clonotype was seen at least ten times. V is TRBV29-1 and J is TRBJ2-1; TRBD1 matches 10 bases. This CDR3 comprises 14 residues. V lost 4 bases, J lost 10 bases, and 10 bases stayed unmatched. Germline CDR1 and CDR2: SQVTM and ANQGSEA. CDR3 loop: CSVVGQGGLKEQFF. CDR3 sequence (DNA): TGCAGCGTTGTAGGACAGGGGGGCTTAAAGGAGCAGTTCTTC.